These 28 T cell receptor beta chains originate from one sample sequenced in a study of cytomegalovirus exposure and HLA in healthy donors. PCR was performed using 60 Vbeta and 13 Jbeta primers. The data were produced by immunoSEQ multiplex PCR, yet TCRdb's version contains in-frame clones alone and is incomplete. The sample consists of under 110,000 clones, about four fifths of them appearing once. What was sequenced was PBMCs. All receptors come from a woman in her thirties or forties in good health and CMV-seronegative.

This clone appeared a few times. The J gene is TRBJ2-7, the V gene TRBV7-9; D perhaps matches TRBD1 (5 bases). CDR3 size: 11 residues. CDR1 is SEHNR, CDR2 FQNEAQ, per germline (reference sequence). Between the trimmed V and J ends, which lost 5 bases and 5 bases, there was a span of 7 bases. The CDR3 sequence is CASSTRDEQYF. The DNA for the CDR3 is TGTGCCAGCAGCACCAGGGACGAGCAGTACTTC.

V gene TRBV12-5 combines with J gene TRBJ1-2; no definite D call. Germline CDR1 reads LGHNT; CDR2 reads FRNRAP. CDR3 length: 15 residues. V was pared by 2 bases and J by 7 bases, with 17 bases between. As DNA, the CDR3 is TGTGCTAGTGGTTTGCACGGGGTTGTTAAGGGTGGCTACACCTTC. Amino acid sequence: CASGLHGVVKGGYTF.

The chain is built from TRBV28 and TRBJ2-2; the match to TRBD1 covers 9 bases. CDR3 length: 19 residues. CDR1 and CDR2 from the germline V gene are MDHEN and SYDVKM. Trimming took 8 bases from V and 4 from J; bases not matched to a gene: 20. For the CDR3, the DNA is TGTGCCAGCGCGGGACAGGGAACCAGCGGAGGCTTCCTCACCGGGGAGCTGTTTTTT. Translated: CASAGQGTSGGFLTGELFF.

This clone came up a few times. A far larger clone is one base from this, pointing to a likely read error. The V gene is TRBV27, the J gene TRBJ2-2; D not certain. The CDR3 runs to 13 residues. CDR1 MNHEY and CDR2 SMNVEV come from the germline V gene (reference sequence). This chain's CDR3 is CATSPKRTGELFF. Written as DNA, the CDR3 is TGTGCCACCAGTCCTAAACGCACCGGGGAGCTGTTTTTT.

This chain links TRBV5-1 with TRBJ1-2; D remains unclear. Germline CDR1 reads SGHRS; CDR2 reads YFSETQ. V lost 0 bases, J lost 0 bases, and 6 bases lay in between. The CDR3 is made up of 14 amino acids. CDR3 amino acids: CASSLVAANYGYTF. The DNA for the CDR3 is TGCGCCAGCAGCTTGGTCGCAGCTAACTATGGCTACACCTTC.

The V gene is TRBV4-2, the J gene TRBJ2-1; the match to TRBD2 covers 7 bases. Losses at the gene ends were 3 bases for V and 5 bases for J; bases not matched to a gene: 10. The CDR3 loop spans 16 amino acids. CDR1 and CDR2 from the germline V gene are LGHNA and YNFKEQ. The CDR3 DNA is TGTGCCAGCAGCCAGAAACGGACTAGTGGTCACAATGAGCAGTTCTTC. It encodes CASSQKRTSGHNEQFF.

Here the CDR3 reads CAWSFRDRDPDTQYF. CDR3 DNA: TGTGCCTGGAGTTTCCGGGACAGGGACCCCGATACGCAGTATTTT. V usage is TRBV30 and J usage is TRBJ2-3, with TRBD1 identical over 9 bases. Germline V gene data show CDR1 as GTSNPN and CDR2 as SVGIG (reference sequence). The CDR3 is 15 residues long. With 2 bases clipped from V and 6 bases from J, the junction kept 9 bases outside the gene matches.

The chain has TRBV10-3 and TRBJ1-3; no definite D call. CDR1 ENHRY and CDR2 SYGVKD come from the germline V gene. The V and J ends lost 5 bases and 0 bases respectively, with 11 bases between them. CDR3 length: 15 amino acids. Here the CDR3 reads CAISNVRGSGNTIYF. DNA for the CDR3: TGTGCCATCAGTAATGTGCGGGGCTCTGGAAACACCATATATTTT.

The gene calls are TRBV9 and TRBJ2-4; D is ambiguous. V was trimmed by 4 bases and J by 5 bases, leaving 10 bases between them. The CDR3 consists of 13 residues. CDR1 and CDR2 from the germline V gene are SGDLS and YYNGEE. CDR3 sequence (DNA): TGTGCCAGCAGCCCCCTCCGGGAAAACATTCAGTACTTC. Its translation is CASSPLRENIQYF.

V and J are TRBV10-3 and TRBJ2-7; 8 nucleotides agree with TRBD1. Trimming took 8 bases from V and 2 from J; bases not matched to a gene: 8. The CDR3 covers 14 residues. CDR1 and CDR2 (germline): ENHRY, SYGVKD. CDR3 loop: CAIAQTGVTYEQYF. The CDR3 coding sequence is TGTGCCATCGCCCAGACAGGGGTCACCTACGAGCAGTACTTC.

Only a few counts were recorded for this clone. V and J are TRBV15 and TRBJ2-7, with D perhaps matching TRBD1 (6 bases). Trimming took 5 bases from V and 2 from J, leaving 19 bases between them. Germline V lookup: CDR1 LNHNV, CDR2 YYDKDF (reference sequence). The CDR3 runs to 16 residues. In DNA form, the CDR3 reads TGTGCCACCAGCTCCCACCCGACAGGAACGGCCTACGAGCAGTACTTC. Its translation is CATSSHPTGTAYEQYF.

This clone was counted only a few times. This chain uses TRBV6-1 with TRBJ2-5, with D perhaps TRBD2 (5 bases). Germline values: CDR1 MNHNS, CDR2 SASEGT. Trimming took off 6 bases at V and 4 bases at J, with 15 bases between the two ends. This CDR3 region has 14 residues. CDR3 nucleotide sequence: TGTGCCAGCAGCGGGAACTCCAAAGGAGAGACCCAGTACTTC. Translated, it gives CASSGNSKGETQYF.

The V gene is TRBV2, the J gene TRBJ2-6; possibly TRBD2 for D (6 bases). CDR3 size: 14 residues. V was clipped by 7 bases and J by 1 base, with 8 bases between them. Looked up from germline, CDR1 is SNHLY and CDR2 is FYNNEI. CDR3 nucleotides: TGTGCCAGCAACCGGGGGTCTGGGGCCAACGTCCTGACTTTC. This sequence encodes CASNRGSGANVLTF.

V and J are TRBV4-2 and TRBJ1-4, with a possible D match to TRBD1 (6 bases). CDR3 length equals 16 residues. V was clipped by 0 bases and J by 7 bases, with 15 bases between them. Germline V gene data show CDR1 as LGHNA and CDR2 as YNFKEQ. DNA for the CDR3: TGTGCCAGCAGCCAAGATCCCGACAGGAGGAGTGAAAAACTGTTTTTT. Protein product: CASSQDPDRRSEKLFF.

The rearrangement joins TRBV30 to TRBJ1-2; 8 nucleotides agree with TRBD1. The CDR3 sequence is 16 residues long. Germline loops: CDR1 GTSNPN, CDR2 SVGIG (reference sequence). V was clipped by 2 bases and J by 5 bases; unmatched bases: 13. DNA of the CDR3: TGTGCCTGGAGTAGGACAGGGTTGACAAGGGGGTATGGCTACACCTTC. This encodes CAWSRTGLTRGYGYTF.

This chain joins TRBV29-1 and TRBJ2-4, with D possibly TRBD2 on 5 matching bases. The length of the CDR3 is 11 residues. Trimming took off 7 bases at V and 2 bases at J, with 6 bases between the two ends. In germline, CDR1 is SQVTM, CDR2 ANQGSEA. This chain's CDR3 is CSGETKNIQYF. The CDR3 DNA sequence: TGCAGCGGGGAGACCAAAAACATTCAGTACTTC.

The chain employs TRBV5-6 and TRBJ2-7, with a tentative D call TRBD2 (7 bases). Germline values: CDR1 SGHDT, CDR2 YYEEEE. The V gene lost 0 bases and the J gene lost 1 base, with 20 bases spanning the gap. CDR3 length: 18 amino acids. The CDR3 spells CASSLESVGGRDSYEQYF. Written as DNA, the CDR3 is TGTGCCAGCAGCTTGGAGTCCGTGGGGGGGCGGGATTCCTACGAGCAGTACTTC.

The CDR3 reads CASSGGGETDTQYF. In DNA, the CDR3 is TGTGCCAGCAGTGGTGGGGGGGAGACAGATACGCAGTATTTT. J is TRBJ2-3 and V is TRBV2; 7 bases align to TRBD2. The CDR3 sequence is 14 residues long. J lost 3 bases, V lost 4 bases, and 4 bases had no gene match. CDR1 SNHLY and CDR2 FYNNEI come from the germline V gene.

The chain employs TRBV7-2 and TRBJ2-3; maybe TRBD2 (6 bases). Trimming left V 2 bases short and J 0 bases short, with 9 bases between. This CDR3 spans 15 amino acids. CDR1 and CDR2 from the germline V gene are SGHTA and FQGNSA. Here the CDR3 reads CASSLLALSTDTQYF. In nucleotides, the CDR3 is TGTGCCAGCAGCTTACTAGCGTTGAGCACAGATACGCAGTATTTT.

The chain recombines TRBV25-1 with TRBJ2-2, with TRBD2 identical over 10 bases. Germline CDR1 is MGHDK and CDR2 is SYGVNS. V was clipped by 2 bases and J by 6 bases; unmatched bases: 3. CDR3 size: 15 residues. The CDR3 sequence is CASSETSGTSGELFF. The CDR3 DNA follows: TGTGCCAGCAGTGAAACTAGCGGGACTTCCGGGGAGCTGTTTTTT.

The V call is TRBV7-6, the J call TRBJ2-7; 9 positions agree with TRBD1. With V trimmed by 5 bases and J by 3 bases, 8 bases remained unmatched. The germline V gene encodes CDR1 SGHVS and CDR2 FNYEAQ. The CDR3 runs to 15 residues. The CDR3 here is CASSPRTGEGYEQYF. As DNA, the CDR3 is TGTGCCAGCAGCCCTAGGACAGGGGAGGGCTACGAGCAGTACTTC.

The CDR3 is CASSLASSGTGAYEQYF. The CDR3 region has the DNA TGTGCCAGCAGCTTAGCCTCCTCCGGGACGGGGGCCTACGAGCAGTACTTC. The chain has TRBV7-8 and TRBJ2-7; D perhaps matches TRBD2 (6 bases). Trimming cost V 0 bases and J 2 bases, with 17 bases left between them. The CDR3 length is 17 residues. CDR1 SGHVS and CDR2 FQNEAQ come from the germline V gene.

The rearrangement joins TRBV4-2 to TRBJ2-7, with 9 bases identical to TRBD1. V shed 1 base and J 1 base; nucleotides not matched to a gene: 2. The CDR3 covers 15 residues. CDR1 and CDR2 (germline): LGHNA, YNFKEQ. For the CDR3, the DNA is TGTGCCAGCAGCCAAGCGGGACAGGGATCCTACGAGCAGTACTTC. This encodes CASSQAGQGSYEQYF.

The rearrangement links TRBV18 to TRBJ2-7; 7 bases are shared with TRBD2. CDR1 is KGHSH, CDR2 LQKENI, per germline. The CDR3 covers 14 residues. V lost 5 bases to trimming and J lost 3 bases; unmatched junction nucleotides: 7. The CDR3 region has the DNA TGTGCCAGCTCAACGGTAGCGGGTAACTACGAGCAGTACTTC. It specifies CASSTVAGNYEQYF.

The chain has TRBV5-1 and TRBJ1-2; D gene unclear. Trimming pared 4 bases from V and 4 bases from J, leaving 14 bases between. The germline gives CDR1 SGHRS, CDR2 YFSETQ. The CDR3 has 14 residues. The CDR3 protein is CASSAFVGGYGYTF. CDR3 coding DNA: TGCGCCAGCAGCGCCTTTGTAGGCGGCTATGGCTACACCTTC.

The count of this clone is one. J is TRBJ2-7 and V is TRBV29-1; maybe TRBD1 (5 bases). With 4 bases removed from V and 3 bases from J, the gap between germline ends came to 10 bases. CDR3 length: 12 amino acids. Germline V gene lookup returns CDR1 SQVTM and CDR2 ANQGSEA. DNA for the CDR3: TGCAGCGTTGGGGGCCACAACTACGAGCAGTACTTC. Translating gives CSVGGHNYEQYF.

The rearrangement joins TRBV2 to TRBJ2-5; 9 bases align to TRBD2. This CDR3 has 15 residues. Germline CDR1 reads SNHLY; CDR2 reads FYNNEI. V was pared by 4 bases and J by 7 bases, with 10 bases of the junction left unmatched. CDR3 loop: CASSVAGAHVGTQYF. Here the CDR3 DNA reads TGTGCCAGCAGTGTAGCGGGGGCTCACGTGGGGACCCAGTACTTC.

The chain uses TRBV18 and TRBJ2-6; no firm D call. The V gene's germline CDR1 is KGHSH and CDR2 LQKENI. The CDR3 runs to 15 residues. Trimming left V 6 bases short and J 0 bases short, with 9 bases between. Here the CDR3 DNA reads TGTGCCAGCTCCCCAGGCGGCTCTGGGGCCAACGTCCTGACTTTC. This sequence encodes CASSPGGSGANVLTF.